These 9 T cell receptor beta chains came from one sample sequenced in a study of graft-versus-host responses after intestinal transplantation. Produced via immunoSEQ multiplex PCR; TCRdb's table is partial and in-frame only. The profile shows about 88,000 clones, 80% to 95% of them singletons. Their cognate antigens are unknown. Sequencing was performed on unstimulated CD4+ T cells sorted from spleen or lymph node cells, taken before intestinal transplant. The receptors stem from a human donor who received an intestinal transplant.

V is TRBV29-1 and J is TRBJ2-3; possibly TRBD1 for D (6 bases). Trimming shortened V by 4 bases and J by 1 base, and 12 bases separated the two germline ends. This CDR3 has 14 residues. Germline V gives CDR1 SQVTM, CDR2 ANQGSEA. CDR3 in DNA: TGCAGCGTTGCACCACAGGGTGGCACAGATACGCAGTATTTT. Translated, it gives CSVAPQGGTDTQYF.

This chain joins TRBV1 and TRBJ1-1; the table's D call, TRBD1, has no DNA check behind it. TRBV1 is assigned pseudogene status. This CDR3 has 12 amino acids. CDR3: CTISPGGTEAFF. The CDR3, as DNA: TGCACCATCAGCCCAGGGGGCACTGAAGCTTTCTTT.

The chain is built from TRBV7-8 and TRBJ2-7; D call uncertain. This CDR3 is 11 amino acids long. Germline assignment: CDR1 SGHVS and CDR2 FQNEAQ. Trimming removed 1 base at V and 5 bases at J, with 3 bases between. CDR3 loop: CASSLGNEQYF. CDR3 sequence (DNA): TGTGCCAGCAGCTTAGGTAACGAGCAGTACTTC. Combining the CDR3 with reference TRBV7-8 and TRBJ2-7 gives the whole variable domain GAGVSQSPRYKVAKRGQDVALRCDPISGHVSLFWYQQALGQGPEFLTYFQNEAQLDKSGLPSDRFFAERPEGSVSTLKIQRTQQEDSAVYLCASSLGNEQYFGPGTRLTVT.

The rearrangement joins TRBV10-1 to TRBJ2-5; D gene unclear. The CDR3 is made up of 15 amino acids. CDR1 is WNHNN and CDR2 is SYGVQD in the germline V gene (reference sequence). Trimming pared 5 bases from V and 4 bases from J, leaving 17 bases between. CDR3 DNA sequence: TGCGCCAGCAGTTTTGGTCTTCTTGGCGGAGAGACCCAGTACTTC. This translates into CASSFGLLGGETQYF.

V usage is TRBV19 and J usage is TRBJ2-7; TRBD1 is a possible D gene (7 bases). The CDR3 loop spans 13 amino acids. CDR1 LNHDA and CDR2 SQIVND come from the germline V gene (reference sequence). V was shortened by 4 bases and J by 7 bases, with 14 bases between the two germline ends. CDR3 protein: CASSRGDSLEQYF. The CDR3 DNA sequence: TGTGCCAGTAGTAGGGGGGACAGTTTGGAGCAGTACTTC.

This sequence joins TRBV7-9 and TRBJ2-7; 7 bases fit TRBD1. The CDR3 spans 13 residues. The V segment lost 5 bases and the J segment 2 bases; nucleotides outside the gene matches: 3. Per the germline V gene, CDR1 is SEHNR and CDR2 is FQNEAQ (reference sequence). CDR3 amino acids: CASSGGQTYEQYF. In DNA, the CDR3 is TGTGCCAGCAGCGGGGGACAGACCTACGAGCAGTACTTC.

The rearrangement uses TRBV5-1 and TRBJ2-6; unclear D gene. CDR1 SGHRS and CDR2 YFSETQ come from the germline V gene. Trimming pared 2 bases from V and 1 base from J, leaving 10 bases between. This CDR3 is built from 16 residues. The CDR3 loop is CASSFLDGSGANVLTF. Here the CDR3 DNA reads TGCGCCAGCAGCTTCCTCGACGGGTCTGGGGCCAACGTCCTGACTTTC.

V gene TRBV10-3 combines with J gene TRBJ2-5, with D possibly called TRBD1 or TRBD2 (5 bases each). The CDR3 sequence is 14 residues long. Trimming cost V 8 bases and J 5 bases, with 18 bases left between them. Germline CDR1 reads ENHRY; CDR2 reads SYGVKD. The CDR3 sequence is CAIRSRESDETQYF. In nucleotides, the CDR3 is TGTGCCATCCGCAGCAGGGAGTCGGATGAGACCCAGTACTTC.

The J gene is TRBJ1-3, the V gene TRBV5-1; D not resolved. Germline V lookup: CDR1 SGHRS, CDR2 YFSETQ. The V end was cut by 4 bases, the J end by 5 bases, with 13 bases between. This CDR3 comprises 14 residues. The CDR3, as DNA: TGCGCCAGCAGCGTCGGAACAGAACGAAACACCATATATTTT. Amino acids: CASSVGTERNTIYF.